These 19 T cell receptor beta chains originate from one sample sequenced in a study of Tregs in tolerant kidney transplant recipients (dated by TCRdb to between 2017 and 2020). The meaning of the sample's time point label: blood sample drawn before combined kidney and bone marrow transplant. The library was prepared using the immunoSEQ multiplex PCR assay. Held by TCRdb, this immuneACCESS table contains in-frame sequences only and omits some clones. Under half of the omission traces to an unresolved V gene where checked; the cause of the rest is unknown. The table for this sample lists about 15,000 clones; around 80% of them were counted only once. About 1.7% of the sample comes from the top ten. The material sequenced was Tregs from blood, taken before the transplant. The receptors derive from a human donor who received a combined kidney and bone marrow transplant.

The genes are TRBV10-1 and TRBJ2-3; maybe TRBD1 (6 bases). V was cut by 4 bases and J by 1 base, with 12 bases left in between. The germline V gene encodes CDR1 WNHNN and CDR2 SYGVQD (reference sequence). This CDR3 comprises 15 residues. CDR3 nucleotides: TGCGCCAGCAGTGGGCCAGGGGCTGGCACAGATACGCAGTATTTT. Its protein is CASSGPGAGTDTQYF.

This clone was recorded a few times. J is TRBJ2-7 and V is TRBV9; TRBD2 matches at 9 bases. Germline CDR1 and CDR2: SGDLS and YYNGEE. Trimming at V came to 6 bases and at J to 3 bases, leaving 10 bases not matched to a gene. The length of the CDR3 is 15 residues. CDR3 residues: CASTERRGGYYEQYF. The CDR3 DNA reads TGTGCCAGCACCGAGAGGCGGGGGGGATACTACGAGCAGTACTTC.

The chain links TRBV7-9 to TRBJ1-2; no definite D call. V lost 3 bases, J lost 1 base, and 3 bases lay in between. Looked up from germline, CDR1 is SEHNR and CDR2 is FQNEAQ (reference sequence). CDR3 length: 12 amino acids. The CDR3 DNA is TGTGCCAGCAGCTTCCATAACTATGGCTACACCTTC. This gives the protein CASSFHNYGYTF.

The chain uses TRBV15 and TRBJ2-5; TRBD1 matches 7 bases. This CDR3 contains 16 residues. Germline CDR1 and CDR2: LNHNV and YYDKDF (reference sequence). V was pared by 0 bases and J by 5 bases, with 9 bases of the junction left unmatched. CDR3 DNA: TGTGCCACCAGCAGAGATCCCCGGGACAGTGGCGAGACCCAGTACTTC. Protein sequence: CATSRDPRDSGETQYF.

The V call is TRBV18, the J call TRBJ1-3, with 7 bases identical to TRBD1. V gave up 6 bases and J gave up 2 bases; unmatched junction bases: 7. Per germline, CDR1 KGHSH and CDR2 LQKENI. The CDR3 length is 15 residues. CDR3: CASSKGAPAGNTIYF. As DNA, the CDR3 is TGTGCCAGCTCGAAGGGGGCCCCGGCTGGAAACACCATATATTTT.

This clone was counted between two and nine times. The gene calls are TRBV4-1 and TRBJ1-2; D uncertain. CDR3 length: 14 residues. Trimming removed 0 bases at V and 8 bases at J, with 13 bases between. Germline CDR1 and CDR2: MGHRA and YSYEKL. This chain's CDR3 is CASSQERSSKGYTF. As DNA, the CDR3 is TGCGCCAGCAGCCAAGAACGGAGTTCGAAAGGCTACACCTTC.

The chain joins TRBV5-1 to TRBJ2-3; 11 nucleotides agree with TRBD2. The ends lost 0 bases at V and 5 bases at J; junction bases unmatched: 5. Germline V lookup: CDR1 SGHRS, CDR2 YFSETQ. The CDR3 is made up of 16 amino acids. This CDR3 reads CASSLAIGLAGDTQYF. CDR3 nucleotides: TGCGCCAGCAGCTTGGCCATTGGACTAGCGGGAGATACGCAGTATTTT.

The genes are TRBV27 and TRBJ1-6; 10 nucleotides match TRBD1. The CDR3 spans 15 residues. V lost 5 bases and J lost 9; bases outside the gene matches: 7. From germline, CDR1 is MNHEY and CDR2 SMNVEV (reference sequence). CDR3 in DNA: TGTGCCAGCAGTCCGCGGGACAGGGGCTTTTCACCCCTCCACTTT. Encoded protein: CASSPRDRGFSPLHF.

The CDR3 bases are TGTGCCAGCAGTTCTAGCGGGGTTTTAGAAAAACTGTTTTTT. Translation gives CASSSSGVLEKLFF. The genes are TRBV28 and TRBJ1-4; D is undetermined. The V gene lost 4 bases and the J gene lost 8 bases, with 14 bases spanning the gap. Germline lookup yields CDR1 MDHEN and CDR2 SYDVKM. The CDR3 consists of 14 residues.

V is TRBV20-1 and J is TRBJ2-7; a weak D match, TRBD2 (5 bases). Trimming took off 3 bases at V and 5 bases at J, with 8 bases between the two ends. Germline CDR1 DFQATT, CDR2 SNEGSKA (reference sequence). The CDR3 extends over 11 amino acids. This CDR3 reads CSASLRDEQYF. CDR3 nucleotide sequence: TGCAGTGCTAGTTTGCGGGACGAGCAGTACTTC.

This chain joins TRBV10-3 and TRBJ2-4; perhaps TRBD1 as D (6 bases). The CDR3 totals 13 residues. V was pared by 6 bases and J by 7 bases, with 13 bases between. Per germline, CDR1 ENHRY and CDR2 SYGVKD. The CDR3: CAIRGAGENIQYF. CDR3 bases: TGTGCCATCAGGGGAGCAGGGGAGAACATTCAGTACTTC.

This rearrangement joins TRBV14 to TRBJ2-1, with TRBD2 matching over 7 bases. Germline CDR1 is SGHDN and CDR2 is FVKESK. This CDR3 has 11 amino acids. Trimming at V came to 3 bases and at J to 13 bases, leaving 3 bases not matched to a gene. The CDR3 DNA reads TGTGCCAGCAGCCACGGGACTACCCAGTTCTTC. Encoded protein: CASSHGTTQFF.

The rearrangement links TRBV11-2 to TRBJ1-4, with D unresolved. Germline V gives CDR1 SGHAT, CDR2 FQNNGV. The CDR3 extends over 14 amino acids. V lost 1 base and J lost 5, with 8 bases in between. Here the CDR3 DNA reads TGTGCCAGCAGCTTAGGGAACAGAAATGAAAAACTGTTTTTT. It translates to CASSLGNRNEKLFF. Using reference TRBV11-2 and TRBJ1-4 for the parts outside the CDR3, the full variable domain is EAGVAQSPRYKIIEKRQSVAFWCNPISGHATLYWYQQILGQGPKLLIQFQNNGVVDDSQLPKDRFSAERLKGVDSTLKIQPAKLEDSAVYLCASSLGNRNEKLFFGSGTQLSVL.

The J gene is TRBJ1-2, the V gene TRBV15, with TRBD1 matching over 7 bases. The trim removed 1 base at V and 3 bases at J, leaving 11 bases unmatched. Germline V CDR1 and CDR2: LNHNV, YYDKDF (reference sequence). This CDR3 spans 17 amino acids. The CDR3 coding sequence is TGTGCCACCAGCAGAGTCGGGACAGCATCGGGGGACTATGGCTACACCTTC. Its protein product is CATSRVGTASGDYGYTF.

The J gene is TRBJ2-1, the V gene TRBV5-1; 10 nucleotides line up with TRBD2. The CDR3 is made up of 15 amino acids. The V and J ends lost 3 bases and 6 bases, in that order; junction bases with no gene match: 6. Germline V gene lookup returns CDR1 SGHRS and CDR2 YFSETQ. The CDR3 region has the DNA TGCGCCAGCAGCTCCGGGACTAGCGTGAGCAATGAGCAGTTCTTC. It codes for CASSSGTSVSNEQFF.

CDR3 amino acids: CASSFATGSYEQYF. The CDR3 nucleotides are TGTGCCAGCAGCTTTGCAACAGGGAGCTACGAGCAGTACTTC. This sequence joins TRBV5-4 and TRBJ2-7, with D possibly TRBD1 on 6 matching bases. Germline values: CDR1 SGHNT, CDR2 YYREEE (reference sequence). The CDR3 spans 14 residues. V shed 2 bases and J shed 3 bases, with 12 bases lying between them.

The J gene is TRBJ2-3, the V gene TRBV19; no clear D. CDR3 length: 13 amino acids. CDR1 is LNHDA and CDR2 is SQIVND in the germline V gene (reference sequence). Trimming stripped 10 bases from V and 1 base from J, with 12 bases between. The CDR3 DNA sequence: TGTGCCACGAAACAGAGCCGCACAGATACGCAGTATTTT. It translates to CATKQSRTDTQYF.

This clone has a single count. The gene calls are TRBV5-6 and TRBJ2-5; 9 nucleotides align to TRBD1. The CDR3 extends over 14 amino acids. V gave up 3 bases and J gave up 5 bases; unmatched junction bases: 5. Germline lookup yields CDR1 SGHDT and CDR2 YYEEEE. The CDR3 DNA reads TGTGCCAGCAGCTCCCTGACAGGGGGGGAGACCCAGTACTTC. Translated: CASSSLTGGETQYF.

This rearrangement joins TRBV11-2 to TRBJ2-2; a possible D gene is TRBD2 (6 bases). The CDR3 contains 14 residues. V lost 11 bases and J lost 1, with 14 bases in between. CDR1 and CDR2 (germline): SGHAT, FQNNGV. CDR3 loop: CAGRWALNTGELFF. The CDR3, as DNA: TGTGCCGGGAGGTGGGCCTTGAACACCGGGGAGCTGTTTTTT.